This TCR beta chain was captured by sequencing in a study of T cells in Graves' hyperthyroidism and ophthalmopathy. CDR3 length: 16 residues. Germline V gene data show CDR1 as KGHDR and CDR2 as SFDVKD. Trimming left V 4 bases short and J 2 bases short, with 16 bases between. Disease duration under 2 months; hyperthyroidism patients were aged 18 to 65. The study excluded patients with uncontrolled infection, other autoimmune disease, pregnancy or lactation. The diagnostic basis comprised clinical symptoms, serum thyroxine and TRAb, thyroid ultrasound and orbital computed tomography. Study outcomes and limitations: For ophthalmopathy, model prediction preceded onset by a median about 6.2 months.

There were TCR beta CDR3 regions amplified from RNA transcripts. A set of HTBI primers served as the primers for a first-round RT-PCR of the TCR CDR3. TCRdb called the multiplex PCR reads again in MiXCR, with one record for every CDR3 protein. The sample records over 700,000 distinct CDR3 sequences, under 45% being singletons. In the case of this clonotype: Its antigen remains unidentified. This may stem from a read error, because a much larger clone lies one nucleotide away. A read error is likely, as this CDR3 ends without the conserved phenylalanine or tryptophan.

The receptor comes from a woman aged 40 to 50 with Graves' hyperthyroidism. Sequences were obtained from blood. The chain employs TRBV24-1 and TRBJ2-5, with TRBD2 as a possible D gene (6 bases). The CDR3 spells CATSEIRDSLQETQYL. CDR3 bases: TGTGCCACCAGTGAAATCCGGGACTCGCTTCAAGAGACCCAGTACCTC.